The 14 T cell receptor beta chains below were found in one sample sequenced in a study of blood T cell repertoires in COVID-19. Assay: immunoSEQ multiplex PCR; the TCRdb copy retains only in-frame clones and omits some. In the table there are about 170,000 clones, approximately 85% of which are singletons. The specimen sequenced was peripheral blood. The receptors were gathered from a man older than 75 with COVID-19, enrolled during active disease.

The table lists this clone with a few counts. The chain combines TRBV4-2 with TRBJ2-5; 9 bases are a match to TRBD2. The CDR3 is 15 amino acids. The V segment lost 1 base and the J segment 1 base; nucleotides outside the gene matches: 1. In germline, CDR1 is LGHNA, CDR2 YNFKEQ. The CDR3 DNA sequence: TGTGCCAGCAGCCAAGGGGGACTAGCCCAAGAGACCCAGTACTTC. It yields the protein CASSQGGLAQETQYF.

This rearrangement joins TRBV4-1 to TRBJ1-2, with D unresolved. The CDR3 is 14 amino acids. The V gene's germline CDR1 is MGHRA and CDR2 YSYEKL. Trimming took 2 bases from V and 4 from J, leaving 11 bases between them. The CDR3 coding sequence is TGCGCCAGCAGCCAAAGCGATGTAGGCTATGGCTACACCTTC. It is translated as CASSQSDVGYGYTF.

The rearrangement joins TRBV7-2 to TRBJ2-2; D remains ambiguous. V lost 0 bases and J 4 bases, leaving 12 bases between the germline ends. CDR3 length equals 16 residues. Germline CDR1 reads SGHTA; CDR2 reads FQGNSA. This CDR3 is CASSLAGSPATGELFF. The CDR3 bases are TGTGCCAGCAGCTTAGCGGGCAGCCCCGCCACCGGGGAGCTGTTTTTT. The full variable domain, completed using reference TRBV7-2 and TRBJ2-2, is GAGVSQSPSNKVTEKGKDVELRCDPISGHTALYWYRQSLGQGLEFLIYFQGNSAPDKSGLPSDRFSAERTGGSVSTLTIQRTQQEDSAVYLCASSLAGSPATGELFFGEGSRLTVL.

The chain carries TRBV12-3 or TRBV12-4 and TRBJ2-1; D remains ambiguous. The CDR3 has 11 amino acids. The ends were cut back, 2 bases at V and 6 bases at J, with 2 bases in the middle. The CDR3 nucleotides are TGTGCCAGCAGTTTACTCAATGAGCAGTTCTTC. This sequence encodes CASSLLNEQFF.

Remarks on this clone: The DNA is omitted, as the CDR3 cannot be located on it reliably, and the CDR3 follows TCRdb's listing. The gene calls are TRBV28 and TRBJ1-1. The CDR3 length equals 13 residues, ends included. Germline CDR1 reads MDHEN; CDR2 reads SYDVKM. The CDR3 spells CASILGGNAEAFF.

This clone appeared a single time. The chain recombines TRBV7-2 with TRBJ1-6; TRBD1 aligns across 9 bases. Germline trimming cut 4 bases from V and 4 bases from J; bases unmatched to any gene: 11. CDR3 length: 18 residues. CDR1 is SGHTA, CDR2 FQGNSA, per germline. CDR3 sequence: CASSSPAFGTGYNSPLHF. The DNA of the CDR3 is TGTGCCAGCAGCTCACCAGCCTTCGGGACAGGGTATAATTCACCCCTCCACTTT.

This clone was seen a few times. The CDR3 sequence: CASSGGRGSYNEQFF. Written as DNA, the CDR3 is TGTGCCAGCAGCGGCGGACGGGGGAGCTACAATGAGCAGTTCTTC. The V and J genes are TRBV9 and TRBJ2-1; possibly TRBD2 for D (6 bases). The CDR3 totals 15 residues. Germline CDR1 is SGDLS and CDR2 is YYNGEE. Trimming left V 3 bases short and J 3 bases short, with 13 bases between.

The CDR3 bases are TGTGCCAGCAGTTACGGGGCATACAATGAGCAGTTCTTC. Amino acids: CASSYGAYNEQFF. The chain links TRBV6-5 to TRBJ2-1; tentative D call: TRBD1 (5 bases). Trimming removed 2 bases at V and 4 bases at J, with 6 bases between. Germline V lookup: CDR1 MNHEY, CDR2 SVGAGI. This CDR3 has 13 residues.

The rearrangement joins TRBV10-3 to TRBJ1-4; 8 nucleotides align to TRBD1. Per the germline V gene, CDR1 is ENHRY and CDR2 is SYGVKD. This CDR3 has 15 amino acids. Trimming cost V 2 bases and J 3 bases; bases outside gene matches: 2. The CDR3 loop is CAISEPGGSNEKLFF. For the CDR3, the DNA is TGTGCCATCAGTGAGCCAGGGGGCTCTAATGAAAAACTGTTTTTT.

The V and J genes are TRBV7-9 and TRBJ1-4, with 7 bases that match TRBD1. V shed 4 bases, J shed 8 bases, and the junction held 10 bases outside the gene matches. The CDR3 extends over 15 amino acids. Germline V gene lookup returns CDR1 SEHNR and CDR2 FQNEAQ (reference sequence). CDR3 residues: CASSSGQARREKLFF. CDR3 nucleotides: TGTGCCAGCAGCTCCGGACAGGCCCGACGGGAAAAACTGTTTTTT.

This clone is a singleton in its sample. This chain links TRBV7-3 with TRBJ2-5, with D unresolved. Germline-derived CDR1 and CDR2 are SGHTA and FQGTGA. V lost 2 bases and J lost 4, with 8 bases in between. The CDR3 is made up of 13 amino acids. CDR3 DNA: TGTGCCAGCAGCTTACGACCGGGAGAGACCCAGTACTTC. Translated: CASSLRPGETQYF.

V usage is TRBV7-9 and J usage is TRBJ1-1, with D unclear. The V gene's germline CDR1 is SEHNR and CDR2 FQNEAQ (reference sequence). The CDR3 sequence is 15 residues long. V gave up 1 base and J gave up 1 base, with 10 bases separating them. CDR3 DNA sequence: TGTGCCAGCAGCTTAGAACGGGGAGGGAACACTGAAGCTTTCTTT. Protein: CASSLERGGNTEAFF.

The chain recombines TRBV7-2 with TRBJ2-7, with D maybe TRBD2 (5 bases). Between the trimmed V and J ends, which lost 0 bases and 3 bases, there was a span of 15 bases. The CDR3 runs 16 residues. Germline-derived CDR1 and CDR2 are SGHTA and FQGNSA. The CDR3 coding sequence is TGTGCCAGCAGCTTAGCGCCGTGGTCTAGCAGCTACGAGCAGTACTTC. As protein: CASSLAPWSSSYEQYF.

The chain joins TRBV5-4 to TRBJ2-2; 16 bases align to TRBD2. V was clipped by 2 bases and J by 5 bases; unmatched bases: 3. Looked up from germline, CDR1 is SGHNT and CDR2 is YYREEE (reference sequence). The CDR3 runs 17 residues. CDR3 residues: CASSLGTSGGATGELFF. In DNA form, the CDR3 reads TGTGCCAGCAGCTTAGGGACTAGCGGGGGGGCGACCGGGGAGCTGTTTTTT.